One and the same sample provided the 17 T cell receptor beta chains below, sequenced in a study of radiotherapy plus CTLA-4 blockade in lung cancer. Sequencing used immunoSEQ multiplex PCR; TCRdb keeps in-frame clones, though not all of them. The sample yields about 80,000 clones, 70% to 90% seen once. The sample was peripheral blood, taken from a patient treated with radiotherapy plus ipilimumab. The receptors were gathered from a human donor with non-small cell lung cancer who had a partial response to radiotherapy plus ipilimumab.

This chain links TRBV19 with TRBJ2-7, with 7 bases fitting TRBD1. J was trimmed by 3 bases and V by 6 bases; bases with no gene match: 11. CDR1 is LNHDA and CDR2 is SQIVND in the germline V gene (reference sequence). The CDR3 totals 15 residues. DNA of the CDR3: TGTGCCAGTAGCATCCGGGCGGACAGGTTCTACGAGCAGTACTTC. This translates into CASSIRADRFYEQYF.

V is TRBV19 and J is TRBJ1-1, with D unresolved. The germline CDR1 and CDR2 sequences are LNHDA and SQIVND (reference sequence). CDR3 length: 11 amino acids. V was cut by 7 bases and J by 6 bases, with 9 bases left in between. The CDR3 region has the DNA TGTGCCAGTACCGCCGCGTCTGAAGCTTTCTTT. It is translated as CASTAASEAFF.

The chain recombines TRBV18 with TRBJ1-1; 8 bases are shared with TRBD1. Germline V gene lookup returns CDR1 KGHSH and CDR2 LQKENI. V trimming: 4 bases; J trimming: 2 bases; junction bases outside the gene matches: 3. The CDR3 covers 14 residues. The CDR3, as DNA: TGTGCCAGCTCACTCGGACAGGGTAACACTGAAGCTTTCTTT. Protein product: CASSLGQGNTEAFF. Filled out from reference TRBV18 and TRBJ1-1, the complete variable domain reads NAGVMQNPRHLVRRRGQEARLRCSPMKGHSHVYWYRQLPEEGLKFMVYLQKENIIDESGMPKERFSAEFPKEGPSILRIQQVVRGDSAAYFCASSLGQGNTEAFFGQGTRLTVV.

The V call is TRBV5-4, the J call TRBJ1-6; the match to TRBD1 covers 7 bases. The CDR3 loop spans 16 amino acids. Trimming took 3 bases from V and 7 from J; bases not matched to a gene: 10. From germline, CDR1 is SGHNT and CDR2 YYREEE (reference sequence). The CDR3 loop reads CASSSRQGGWNSPLHF. DNA for the CDR3: TGTGCCAGCAGCTCCCGACAGGGCGGTTGGAATTCACCCCTCCACTTT.

The rearrangement links TRBV27 to TRBJ2-2; TRBD2 might be the D (5 bases). The CDR3 is 13 residues long. Trimming took 3 bases from V and 7 from J, leaving 9 bases between them. In germline, CDR1 is MNHEY, CDR2 SMNVEV (reference sequence). CDR3 sequence: CASSFEGSGELFF. The CDR3, as DNA: TGTGCCAGCAGTTTCGAGGGCAGCGGGGAGCTGTTTTTT.

The gene calls are TRBV7-2 and TRBJ2-3; TRBD1 is a possible D gene (6 bases). From germline, CDR1 is SGHTA and CDR2 FQGNSA. Between the trimmed V and J ends, which lost 5 bases and 5 bases, there was a span of 20 bases. The CDR3 covers 16 residues. This CDR3 is CASSRQGSLGGDTQYF. Here the CDR3 DNA reads TGTGCCAGCAGCCGTCAGGGATCCTTAGGGGGAGATACGCAGTATTTT. Full variable domain (missing parts from reference TRBV7-2 and TRBJ2-3): GAGVSQSPSNKVTEKGKDVELRCDPISGHTALYWYRQSLGQGLEFLIYFQGNSAPDKSGLPSDRFSAERTGGSVSTLTIQRTQQEDSAVYLCASSRQGSLGGDTQYFGPGTRLTVL.

V and J are TRBV6-5 and TRBJ1-4; TRBD1 matches at 8 bases. The CDR3 has 14 residues. V shed 1 base and J 10 bases; nucleotides not matched to a gene: 5. Germline V gene data show CDR1 as MNHEY and CDR2 as SVGAGI. CDR3 nucleotides: TGTGCCAGCAGTTACTGGGGACAGGAGGGAAAACTGTTTTTT. This codes for CASSYWGQEGKLFF.

The genes are TRBV6-1 and TRBJ2-7, with TRBD1 as a possible D gene (5 bases). The germline V gene encodes CDR1 MNHNS and CDR2 SASEGT. This CDR3 region has 12 residues. V shed 7 bases and J shed 4 bases, with 11 bases lying between them. In DNA, the CDR3 is TGTGCCAGCACCAGGGTAGGTTACGAGCAGTACTTC. This encodes CASTRVGYEQYF.

This clone was seen more than once but under ten times. The chain couples TRBV7-9 to TRBJ1-4; D unclear. This CDR3 has 14 amino acids. Germline CDR1 SEHNR, CDR2 FQNEAQ (reference sequence). V gave up 2 bases and J gave up 4 bases, with 8 bases separating them. DNA of the CDR3: TGTGCCAGCAGCTTACTTCAGGTTAATGAAAAACTGTTTTTT. Protein product: CASSLLQVNEKLFF.

This sequence joins TRBV7-3 and TRBJ2-3; 8 bases are shared with TRBD2. The CDR3 consists of 17 residues. CDR1 and CDR2 (germline): SGHTA, FQGTGA. J lost 5 bases, V lost 2 bases, and 12 bases had no gene match. The DNA of the CDR3 is TGTGCCAGCAGCTTAGACGGTCCGGGAGGGGTGGGAGATACGCAGTATTTT. This sequence encodes CASSLDGPGGVGDTQYF.

The V call is TRBV5-1, the J call TRBJ2-7; 14 nucleotides match TRBD2. CDR3 size: 15 residues. Unmatched junction bases numbered 5, after V lost 2 bases and J lost 7 bases. Germline V gene data show CDR1 as SGHRS and CDR2 as YFSETQ. CDR3 loop: CASSFKGLAGVEQYF. The CDR3 region has the DNA TGCGCCAGCAGCTTCAAGGGACTAGCGGGAGTTGAGCAGTACTTC.

The V gene is TRBV6-6, the J gene TRBJ1-2, with TRBD1 as a possible D gene (6 bases). The length of the CDR3 is 13 residues. Deletions cut 7 bases from V and 4 bases from J, with 13 bases between. Germline values: CDR1 MNHNY, CDR2 SVGAGI (reference sequence). The CDR3, as DNA: TGTGCCAGCAAAGAGACAGGACTCTATGGCTACACCTTC. It translates to CASKETGLYGYTF.

This clone was detected once. V gene TRBV5-1 combines with J gene TRBJ2-6; the D gene is possibly TRBD1 (5 bases). The ends were cut back, 4 bases at V and 2 bases at J, with 13 bases in the middle. Germline values: CDR1 SGHRS, CDR2 YFSETQ. The CDR3 is 16 residues long. CDR3 sequence reads: CASSPMGPAGANVLTF. Here the CDR3 DNA reads TGCGCCAGCAGCCCAATGGGGCCCGCTGGGGCCAACGTCCTGACTTTC.

This chain's CDR3 is CASSARREVNTGELFF. Written as DNA, the CDR3 is TGTGCCAGCAGCGCCAGGCGGGAGGTGAACACCGGGGAGCTGTTTTTT. The chain is built from TRBV9 and TRBJ2-2, with 8 nucleotides matching TRBD2. J lost 1 base, V lost 3 bases, and 5 bases had no gene match. Germline V gene data show CDR1 as SGDLS and CDR2 as YYNGEE. This CDR3 contains 16 residues.

The chain links TRBV4-1 to TRBJ2-1, with a possible D match to TRBD2 (5 bases). With 5 bases removed from V and 3 bases from J, the gap between germline ends came to 17 bases. This CDR3 has 16 residues. Per germline, CDR1 MGHRA and CDR2 YSYEKL. In DNA, the CDR3 is TGCGCCAGCAGCGGACGGGCAGCGGATTACTACAATGAGCAGTTCTTC. This encodes CASSGRAADYYNEQFF.

V gene TRBV15 combines with J gene TRBJ1-2; 8 bases fit TRBD1. Germline CDR1 LNHNV, CDR2 YYDKDF (reference sequence). The CDR3 is 17 amino acids. Germline trimming cut 5 bases from V and 0 bases from J; bases unmatched to any gene: 11. The CDR3: CATSRLMAGGSNYGYTF. CDR3 sequence (DNA): TGTGCCACCAGCCGCCTAATGGCAGGGGGCTCTAACTATGGCTACACCTTC.

This chain links TRBV18 with TRBJ1-4; 11 bases fit TRBD1. V was clipped by 2 bases and J by 7 bases; unmatched bases: 3. The CDR3 runs to 15 residues. CDR1 is KGHSH and CDR2 is LQKENI in the germline V gene. The CDR3 bases are TGTGCCAGCTCACCAAGCGGGACAGGGGGTGAAAAACTGTTTTTT. Its protein product is CASSPSGTGGEKLFF.